This T cell receptor beta chain was recorded in a study of graft-versus-host responses after intestinal transplantation. Study-level points and caveats: Within the allografts of patients who had graft-donor T cell macrochimerism, graft-versus-host to host-versus-graft clonal ratios were high. Recipient-marrow GvH clones were detected, some having first appeared in ileum or blood.

Regarding this clone: The antigen remains unidentified.

CDR3 size: 16 residues. Germline CDR1 is PRHDT and CDR2 is FYEKMQ (reference sequence). Some clones are missing from TCRdb's copy, which holds only in-frame ones; the method was immunoSEQ multiplex PCR. The table has about 47,000 clones, 85% to 95% seen once. The sample consisted of PBMCs, taken approximately 340 days after intestinal transplant. This receptor was obtained from a human patient who received an intestinal transplant, so some T cells may come from the graft donor. This chain links TRBV13 with TRBJ2-5; 13 bases agree with TRBD2. The DNA end lines up better with TRBJ2-7; the J call may be wrong. CDR3 amino acids: CASSLGLAGQAYEQYF. CDR3 bases: TGTGCCAGCAGCTTGGGACTAGCGGGACAAGCCTACGAGCAGTACTTC.